This TCR beta chain was identified during a study of beta chain features in type 1 diabetes. On the study more broadly: No patient-donor differences in age, gender, total cells or subset yield. Examination spanned approximately 110 million sorted cells from all samples.

The sequenced template was cDNA made from the entire isolated RNA. Sequenced by immunoSEQ multiplex PCR; TCRdb stores in-frame clones only, minus some. The sample contains about 150,000 clones, 11% of which appear only once. CDR1 is LNHNV, CDR2 YYDKDF, per germline (reference sequence). This CDR3 contains 16 residues. V gave up 5 bases and J gave up 4 bases; unmatched junction bases: 7. This clone was picked up a small number of times. V and J are TRBV15 and TRBJ1-5; 11 bases agree with TRBD1. Sample: central memory CD4+ T cells from blood. This TCR was sampled from a man aged 18 to 30 in good health. CDR3 sequence reads: CATSGWTGGANQPQHF. As DNA, the CDR3 is TGTGCCACCAGCGGCTGGACAGGGGGCGCGAATCAGCCCCAGCATTTT.